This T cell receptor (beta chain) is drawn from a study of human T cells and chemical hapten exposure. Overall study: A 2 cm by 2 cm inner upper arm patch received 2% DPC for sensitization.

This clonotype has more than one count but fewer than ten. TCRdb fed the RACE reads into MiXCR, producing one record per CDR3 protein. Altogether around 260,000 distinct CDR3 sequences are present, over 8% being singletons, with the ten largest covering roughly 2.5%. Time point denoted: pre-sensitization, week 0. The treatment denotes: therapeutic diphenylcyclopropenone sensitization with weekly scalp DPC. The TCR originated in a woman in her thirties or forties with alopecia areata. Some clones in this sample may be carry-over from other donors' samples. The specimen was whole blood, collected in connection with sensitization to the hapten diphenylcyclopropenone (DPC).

Here the CDR3 reads CASSTTGAWPDTQYF. CDR3 coding DNA: TGTGCCAGCAGCACAACAGGGGCTTGGCCGGATACGCAGTATTTT. V gene TRBV7-2 combines with J gene TRBJ2-3, with TRBD1 identical over 7 bases. V gave up 5 bases and J gave up 6 bases; unmatched junction bases: 11. The CDR3 loop spans 15 amino acids. Germline lookup yields CDR1 SGHTA and CDR2 FQGNSA.